This TCR beta chain was sequenced for a study of blood T cells in healthy people across ages. Looking at the study overall: Capturing about one barcoded beta molecule per two T cells was achieved by template switching.

A second PCR, run for about 7 to 11 cycles, used a sample-barcoded 5' primer plus a J-beta primer mix. Using its own MiXCR run on the 5' RACE reads, TCRdb lists one record per CDR3 protein. The sample includes 600,000 or so distinct CDR3 sequences, about 30% of them seen just once. Findings and caveats of the study: Naive CD4+ cell counts and diversity both ran higher in long-lived than in aged donors. The study lacked donor CMV status, which possibly confounded expanded clonotype changes.

This clonotype was counted a single time. Its target is not known. The germline CDR1 and CDR2 sequences are LNHNV and YYDKDF (reference sequence). CDR3 length: 15 amino acids. V was trimmed by 4 bases and J by 2 bases, leaving 14 bases between them. This sequence joins TRBV15 and TRBJ1-1; a weak D match, TRBD1 (5 bases). The sample was blood. The origin of this receptor is an elderly woman in good health. CDR3 loop: CATSNYRLLNTEAFF. CDR3 sequence (DNA): TGTGCCACCAGCAATTACAGGTTACTCAACACTGAAGCTTTCTTT.